A single sample gave rise to the 3 T cell receptor beta chains below, sequenced in a study of T cell changes during pregnancy in multiple sclerosis. Generated by immunoSEQ multiplex PCR, the TCRdb table keeps only in-frame clones and is missing some. This table has approximately 41,000 clones, roughly 93% appearing once. The specimen was PBMCs (not recorded whether the cells were cultured). The receptors were sampled from a female donor with multiple sclerosis, enrolled in a pregnancy study.

V and J are TRBV6-5 and TRBJ2-2; D gene ambiguous. Trimming left V 10 bases short and J 5 bases short, with 8 bases between. The CDR3 is made up of 11 amino acids. The germline CDR1 and CDR2 sequences are MNHEY and SVGAGI. CDR3 in amino acids: CATARTGELFF. Written as DNA, the CDR3 is TGTGCCACCGCGAGAACCGGGGAGCTGTTTTTT.

CDR3 sequence (DNA): TGTGCCAGTAGTACGCGGCCGGGAGAAAGCTCCTACGAGCAGTACTTC. Protein sequence: CASSTRPGESSYEQYF. The chain carries TRBV19 and TRBJ2-7; the D gene is possibly TRBD2 (6 bases). V lost 4 bases and J lost 0, with 16 bases in between. Germline values: CDR1 LNHDA, CDR2 SQIVND (reference sequence). This CDR3 spans 16 amino acids.

The gene calls are TRBV27 and TRBJ1-1, with D tentatively TRBD1 (5 bases). There are 16 residues in the CDR3. Trimming stripped 4 bases from V and 3 bases from J, with 18 bases between. Germline CDR1 MNHEY, CDR2 SMNVEV (reference sequence). The CDR3 coding sequence is TGTGCCAGCAGTTACCGCAGCAGGGTAGGGGACACTGAAGCTTTCTTT. It is translated as CASSYRSRVGDTEAFF.